This TCR beta chain was retrieved from a study of blood T cell repertoires in COVID-19 (dated by TCRdb to 2019 to 2021). General notes on the study: The collaborator samples originated in the United States, Italy and Spain and spanned the acute and convalescent phases of COVID-19. The material from the prospective study consisted of cDNA or gDNA derived from T cells, B-cell-depleted T cells, or PBMCs. Deeply sampled blood TCRbeta repertoires from subjects exposed to, actively infected with, or recovered from COVID-19 were included in the dataset. The repertoires were released in a freely available public database meant as a resource for research on the immune response to SARS-CoV-2. Samples came from the ongoing ImmuneRACE study (first 160 participants) plus 1,254 subjects from 6 global collaborators. A de-identified subject ID, COVID-19 status, age in years and sex were almost always included in the sample metadata. HLA class I and class II types, where available, came from metadata supplied by the sample provider rather than from assay-based typing. Here is what the overall study found, with its caveats: The quantity of clinical and demographic metadata differed by source and by participant and was supplied without curation.

On this clone itself: Its antigen is not yet known. No per-base quality is available; no much larger clone lies one base away.

V is clipped by 4 bases and J by 0 bases, and the sequence between their germline boundaries is 8 bases long. Counted from cysteine to phenylalanine, this CDR3 has 14 amino acids. Just CDR3 DNA is preserved here, 42 bases in frame from base 1. Reading the germline V gene gives CDR1 SGHVS and CDR2 FNYEAQ. The immunoSEQ Assay, a bias-controlled multiplex PCR, was used to amplify TCRbeta CDR3 regions from genomic DNA. For the original study's pipeline: The number of nucleated cells in each sample was estimated by amplification of reference gene primers within the assay. To quantify the absolute abundance of each unique TCRbeta CDR3 rearrangement, sequence reads were collapsed and filtered. Productive Simpson clonality was computed per sample as the square root of Simpson's diversity index over productive rearrangements. TCRdb took over this immuneACCESS table, retaining in-frame rearrangements with V and J assigned. Such tables are incomplete; in checked studies, under half of the missing clones stem from an unresolved V gene, and the remainder is unexplained. V, J and clone size derive from that table, while D and trimming were established from the DNA sequence. For this sample there are about 47,000 clones; around 83% appear just once. The ten top clones hold 6.5% to 8.5% of the sample.

Whole blood was collected in K2EDTA tubes by collaborating institutions according to the institutions' own protocols. Collaborator samples were shipped for TCRbeta analysis as frozen whole blood, isolated PBMCs, or DNA extracted from either sample type. In this chain, TRBV7-6 is recombined with TRBJ2-3; possibly the D gene is TRBD1, per 6 matching bases. The TCR comes from a man aged 55 to 69 with active COVID-19. Sequencing used peripheral blood. The sequenced DNA is TGTGCCAGCAGCTCGGGACATAGCACAGATACGCAGTATTTT. This sequence encodes CASSSGHSTDTQYF.